The 8 T cell receptor beta chains in this list originate from one sample, sequenced in a study of shared clonotypes between healthy human individuals. Selected positively for CCR7 and CD45RO-negative, naive CD8 cells excluded terminally differentiated effector memory CD45RA+ cells. Clones were sequenced by immunoSEQ multiplex PCR, and TCRdb holds only the in-frame ones, with some missing. The table has 1.5 million to 2.5 million clones, about 95% seen once. Specimen: naive CD8+ T cells sorted from blood. These receptor sequences come from a man aged 18 to 29 in good health.

V is TRBV7-9 and J is TRBJ1-2; TRBD1 might be the D (6 bases). The V gene's germline CDR1 is SEHNR and CDR2 FQNEAQ (reference sequence). Trimming cost V 0 bases and J 5 bases, with 16 bases left between them. The CDR3 runs to 16 residues. Written as DNA, the CDR3 is TGTGCCAGCAGCTTAGCCTACAGGGCAGTGGAATATGGCTACACCTTC. Protein sequence: CASSLAYRAVEYGYTF.

V usage is TRBV7-9 and J usage is TRBJ2-5; D ambiguous. Deletions cut 1 base from V and 3 bases from J, with 6 bases between. Germline CDR1 SEHNR, CDR2 FQNEAQ (reference sequence). CDR3 length equals 13 residues. CDR3: CASSLGHEETQYF. In DNA form, the CDR3 reads TGTGCCAGCAGCTTAGGGCACGAAGAGACCCAGTACTTC.

The gene calls are TRBV7-6 and TRBJ1-4; 7 nucleotides align to TRBD1. Trimming removed 5 bases from V and 7 bases from J; junction bases left unmatched: 10. The CDR3 covers 15 residues. Per the germline V gene, CDR1 is SGHVS and CDR2 is FNYEAQ. The CDR3 region is CASSLPGTDFEKLFF. The CDR3 nucleotides are TGTGCCAGCAGCCTACCCGGGACAGACTTTGAAAAACTGTTTTTT.

The genes are TRBV7-6 and TRBJ2-1; 10 bases map to TRBD2. CDR1 and CDR2 (germline): SGHVS, FNYEAQ. The CDR3 has 15 residues. Germline trimming cut 2 bases from V and 8 bases from J; bases unmatched to any gene: 6. Here the CDR3 reads CASSLLTSGVDEQFF. For the CDR3, the DNA is TGTGCCAGCAGCTTATTAACTAGCGGGGTGGATGAGCAGTTCTTC.

The chain uses TRBV6-1 and TRBJ1-1, with D perhaps TRBD1 (6 bases). The V end was cut by 0 bases, the J end by 5 bases, with 13 bases between. CDR3 length: 15 amino acids. CDR1 is MNHNS, CDR2 SASEGT, per germline. The CDR3: CASSEAVAGATEAFF. DNA for the CDR3: TGTGCCAGCAGTGAAGCCGTCGCGGGGGCTACTGAAGCTTTCTTT.

This clone was counted between two and nine times. V is TRBV10-3 and J is TRBJ1-6; no definite D call. V was clipped by 3 bases and J by 4 bases, with 10 bases between them. Germline CDR1 and CDR2: ENHRY and SYGVKD. The CDR3 covers 15 residues. The CDR3 is CAISEPRPYNSPLHF. CDR3 sequence (DNA): TGTGCCATCAGTGAACCTCGGCCGTATAATTCACCCCTCCACTTT.

V usage is TRBV5-1 and J usage is TRBJ2-2; D is uncertain. Germline V gene sequence: CDR1 SGHRS, CDR2 YFSETQ. This CDR3 spans 12 amino acids. V was clipped by 6 bases and J by 7 bases, with 10 bases between them. CDR3 in DNA: TGCGCCAGCATAGACTTGGGCGGGGAGCTGTTTTTT. It specifies CASIDLGGELFF.

V is TRBV9 and J is TRBJ2-3; 7 bases are shared with TRBD1. The junction had 9 bases not matched to a gene; V was cut back by 4 bases and J by 4 bases. Germline CDR1 and CDR2: SGDLS and YYNGEE. This CDR3 has 15 amino acids. As DNA, the CDR3 is TGTGCCAGCAGCCCGCGCCAGGGGGTGCCAGATACGCAGTATTTT. This gives the protein CASSPRQGVPDTQYF.